Listed below are T cell receptor beta chains from one sample, sequenced in a study of Ad26.COV2.S vaccination and SARS-CoV-2 variants. TCRdb's copy holds only in-frame clones and misses some; the assay was immunoSEQ multiplex PCR. The repertoire consists of approximately 250,000 clones, with 87% occurring once and the leading ten covering roughly 3%. This material consisted of peripheral blood, taken in a trial of Ad26.COV2.S vaccine versus placebo. Receptors originate from a person between 18 and 59 years old who received the Ad26.COV2.S COVID-19 vaccine or a placebo. CDR3s include the opening cysteine and the closing phenylalanine or tryptophan. The order of the fields is D gene, V gene, clone size, J gene, CDR3 protein, CDR3 DNA. A D gene is named only where the DNA matches it firmly. Clone size is shown for a subset of rows, as once, few, many or a class of expanded clone.

>.|TRBV5-1|.|TRBJ2-2
CASRLTDPTGELFF
TGCGCCAGCAGGCTAACGGACCCCACCGGGGAGCTGTTTTTT
>TRBD1|TRBV5-3|.|TRBJ2-2
CARSFDRVGTGELFF
TGTGCCAGAAGCTTTGACAGGGTCGGGACCGGGGAGCTGTTTTTT
>.|TRBV4-3|few|TRBJ1-1
CASSLWGGASEAFF
TGCGCCAGCAGCCTTTGGGGGGGAGCATCTGAAGCTTTCTTT
>.|TRBV7-2|.|TRBJ1-6
CASSSDSSYNSPLHF
TGTGCCAGCAGTTCCGACAGTTCCTATAATTCACCCCTCCACTTT
>.|TRBV4-2|.|TRBJ2-2
CASSQDPAKNTGELFF
TGTGCCAGCAGCCAAGATCCAGCTAAGAACACCGGGGAGCTGTTTTTT
>TRBD2|TRBV2|.|TRBJ2-1
CASSKLAGGPLVDEQFF
TGTGCCAGCAGTAAGCTAGCGGGAGGGCCCCTAGTGGATGAGCAGTTCTTC
>TRBD1|TRBV24-1|.|TRBJ2-5
CATSDANRGRETQYF
TGTGCCACCAGTGATGCTAACAGGGGGCGAGAGACCCAGTACTTC
>TRBD1|TRBV18|.|TRBJ1-2
CASSPIPTGTGRYGYTF
TGTGCCAGCTCACCGATACCCACCGGGACAGGGCGCTATGGCTACACCTTC
>TRBD1|TRBV29-1|.|TRBJ1-4
CSVAQGIREKLFF
TGCAGCGTAGCACAGGGGATACGGGAAAAACTGTTTTTT
>.|TRBV9|.|TRBJ2-6
CASSPRQGVSGANVLTF
TGTGCCAGCAGCCCCAGGCAGGGTGTTTCTGGGGCCAACGTCCTGACTTTC
>.|TRBV18|.|TRBJ1-4
CASSNSRDEKLFF
TGTGCCAGCTCGAACAGTAGGGACGAAAAACTGTTTTTT
>.|TRBV27|.|TRBJ2-1
CASSFRGSSYNEQFF
TGTGCCAGCAGTTTTCGCGGTAGCTCCTACAATGAGCAGTTCTTC
>TRBD2|TRBV7-8|.|TRBJ2-5
CASSLSGGHRGETQYF
TGTGCCAGCAGCTTAAGCGGGGGGCACCGCGGGGAGACCCAGTACTTC
>.|TRBV7-9|.|TRBJ1-2
CASSLGQADNYGYTF
TGTGCCAGCAGCTTAGGACAGGCGGATAACTATGGCTACACCTTC
>.|TRBV6-2/TRBV6-3|.|TRBJ2-2
CASSYTSANTGELFF
TGTGCCAGCAGTTATACTTCTGCGAACACCGGGGAGCTGTTTTTT
>.|TRBV7-8|.|TRBJ1-2
CASSPRKGNYGYTF
TGTGCCAGCAGCCCCCGGAAGGGAAACTATGGCTACACCTTC
>.|TRBV2|few|TRBJ1-2
CASSELAREGYTF
TGTGCCAGCAGTGAACTGGCCAGGGAGGGCTACACCTTC
>TRBD1|TRBV11-2|.|TRBJ2-1
CASSLEPGTGYNEQFF
TGTGCCAGCAGCTTAGAACCCGGGACAGGATACAATGAGCAGTTCTTC
>.|TRBV24-1|.|TRBJ1-1
CATRRTANTEAFF
TGTGCCACCAGACGTACAGCGAACACTGAAGCTTTCTTT
>TRBD1|TRBV5-1|.|TRBJ2-1
CASSPGTVLNEQFF
TGCGCCAGCAGCCCCGGGACAGTCCTTAATGAGCAGTTCTTC
>.|TRBV11-2|.|TRBJ1-5
CASSLYAGNQPQHF
TGTGCCAGCAGCTTATACGCGGGCAATCAGCCCCAGCATTTT
>.|TRBV7-2|.|TRBJ1-2
CASSSIIKGYTF
TGTGCCAGCAGCTCCATTATTAAGGGCTACACCTTC
>.|TRBV7-2|.|TRBJ2-2
CASSQEGFTGELFF
TGTGCCAGCAGTCAGGAAGGGTTCACCGGGGAGCTGTTTTTT
>.|TRBV12-3/TRBV12-4|.|TRBJ2-7
CASSLDRVYEQYF
TGTGCCAGCAGTTTAGACAGGGTCTACGAGCAGTACTTC
>TRBD1|TRBV6-5|.|TRBJ1-2
CASSRDSLYGYTF
TGTGCCAGCAGTAGGGACAGCTTGTATGGCTACACCTTC
>TRBD1|TRBV19|.|TRBJ2-1
CASSIDHRGISSYNEQFF
TGTGCCAGTAGTATAGATCACAGGGGGATTAGCTCCTACAATGAGCAGTTCTTC
>.|TRBV12-3/TRBV12-4|once|TRBJ1-1
CASSFWGGIAFF
TGTGCCAGCAGTTTTTGGGGGGGCATAGCTTTCTTT
>TRBD2|TRBV6-5|.|TRBJ2-1
CATSVSGGYNEQFF
TGTGCCACGTCCGTCAGCGGGGGATACAATGAGCAGTTCTTC
>.|TRBV9|.|TRBJ1-3
CASSATPGQTSGNTIYF
TGTGCCAGCAGCGCCACCCCGGGACAAACCTCTGGAAACACCATATATTTT
>.|TRBV5-8|.|TRBJ2-3
CASSRHTDTQYF
TGTGCCAGCAGCAGGCACACAGATACGCAGTATTTT
>TRBD2|TRBV4-2|.|TRBJ2-3
CASRLAGGPDTQYF
TGTGCCAGCAGACTAGCGGGGGGACCAGATACGCAGTATTTT
>.|TRBV19|few|TRBJ1-6
CASSIGPNSPLHF
TGTGCCAGTAGTATAGGCCCAAATTCACCCCTCCACTTT
>.|TRBV7-3|.|TRBJ2-2
CASSLTPAGELFF
TGTGCCAGCAGCTTAACCCCCGCCGGGGAGCTGTTTTTT
>TRBD1|TRBV7-9|.|TRBJ1-4
CASSLRQGNEKLFF
TGTGCCAGCAGCTTGAGACAGGGGAACGAAAAACTGTTTTTT
>TRBD2|TRBV6-1|.|TRBJ2-4
CASSEAPPGGVKNIQYF
TGTGCCAGCAGTGAAGCGCCGCCGGGGGGGGTCAAAAACATTCAGTACTTC
>TRBD2|TRBV9|.|TRBJ2-1
CASSPRVASGGNSYNEQFF
TGTGCCAGCAGCCCCCGGGTGGCTAGCGGGGGGAACTCCTACAATGAGCAGTTCTTC
>.|TRBV19|.|TRBJ2-6
CASSIRGDSTRGANVLTF
TGTGCCAGTAGTATCAGAGGGGACTCCACCCGTGGGGCCAACGTCCTGACTTTC
>TRBD2|TRBV14|.|TRBJ2-1
CASSQDWWRSSGGNNEQFF
TGTGCCAGCAGCCAAGATTGGTGGCGGTCCTCCGGGGGGAACAATGAGCAGTTCTTC
>.|TRBV18|.|TRBJ2-7
CASSPASSYEQYF
TGTGCCAGCTCACCAGCATCCTCCTACGAGCAGTACTTC
>TRBD1|TRBV19|.|TRBJ1-2
CATNDPGQIPLGYTF
TGTGCCACCAACGACCCGGGACAGATCCCTCTTGGCTACACCTTC
>TRBD1|TRBV2|.|TRBJ2-3
CASSEEGQTTDTQYF
TGTGCCAGCAGTGAAGAGGGACAGACCACAGATACGCAGTATTTT
>.|TRBV30|few|TRBJ1-4
CAWSSANEKLFF
TGTGCCTGGAGTAGCGCTAATGAAAAACTGTTTTTT
>TRBD1|TRBV19|.|TRBJ1-2
CASRDQGAGNYGYTF
TGTGCCAGCCGCGACCAGGGGGCTGGAAACTATGGCTACACCTTC
>.|TRBV6-2/TRBV6-3|.|TRBJ1-2
CASSYEADYTF
TGTGCCAGCAGTTACGAGGCAGACTACACCTTC
>.|TRBV15|.|TRBJ2-4
CATSRDPRGKKNIQYF
TGTGCCACCAGCAGAGATCCCCGGGGGAAGAAAAACATTCAGTACTTC
>.|TRBV7-8|.|TRBJ2-3
CASSREDSTQYF
TGTGCCAGCAGCCGAGAGGACAGTACGCAGTATTTT
>TRBD1|TRBV15|.|TRBJ1-1
CATSAEGQGATEAFF
TGTGCCACCAGCGCCGAAGGACAGGGGGCCACTGAAGCTTTCTTT
>.|TRBV19|.|TRBJ2-1
CASSVYRELEQFF
TGTGCCAGTAGTGTTTACAGGGAATTAGAGCAGTTCTTC
>.|TRBV9|.|TRBJ2-1
CASSVEVSGDNEQFF
TGTGCCAGCAGCGTAGAAGTTTCAGGGGACAATGAGCAGTTCTTC
>TRBD1|TRBV5-1|.|TRBJ2-6
CASSRTGGAGANVLTF
TGCGCCAGCAGCCGGACAGGGGGCGCTGGGGCCAACGTCCTGACTTTC
>TRBD1|TRBV3-1/TRBV3-2|.|TRBJ1-5
CASSQDVPPRRGSNQPQHF
TGTGCCAGCAGCCAAGATGTTCCACCACGCAGGGGGTCGAATCAGCCCCAGCATTTT